One sample yielded the 18 T cell receptor beta chains listed below, sequenced in a study of T cells in Graves' hyperthyroidism and ophthalmopathy. TCR beta CDR3 regions were amplified from RNA transcripts. An initial round of RT-PCR targeting the TCR CDR3 relied on the HTBI primer set. TCRdb re-called the multiplex PCR reads through MiXCR, storing one row per CDR3 protein. The sample has about 640,000 distinct CDR3 sequences; roughly 15% are singletons. Material: blood. The receptor set was obtained from a woman aged 45-60 years with Graves' ophthalmopathy.

This clonotype was seen ten or more times. The chain combines TRBV7-2 with TRBJ2-3; the D is unclear. Germline CDR1 is SGHTA and CDR2 is FQGNSA. V dropped 5 bases and J dropped 0 bases, with 9 bases sitting between them. The length of the CDR3 is 14 residues. CDR3 amino acids: CASSQFQSTDTQYF. Written as DNA, the CDR3 is TGTGCCAGCAGCCAATTTCAAAGCACAGATACGCAGTATTTT.

The table lists this clonotype with many counts. V is TRBV24-1 and J is TRBJ2-5; D ambiguous. CDR3 length: 13 residues. CDR1 KGHDR and CDR2 SFDVKD come from the germline V gene. V was trimmed by 9 bases and J by 1 base, leaving 11 bases between them. The chain's CDR3 is CATRQSAQETQYF. DNA of the CDR3: TGTGCCACCCGCCAGAGCGCCCAAGAGACCCAGTACTTC.

This clonotype was counted many times. The chain combines TRBV28 with TRBJ2-3; D is unclear. The germline CDR1 and CDR2 sequences are MDHEN and SYDVKM. CDR3 length: 14 residues. The V end lost 5 bases, the J end lost 5 bases, and 14 bases lay between the germline ends. Here the CDR3 DNA reads TGTGCCAGCAGTAACCGGAATGTTGGAGATACGCAGTATTTT. Protein sequence: CASSNRNVGDTQYF.

The chain recombines TRBV6-1 with TRBJ2-1, with D unclear. Germline CDR1 and CDR2: MNHNS and SASEGT. This CDR3 spans 12 amino acids. Trimming left V 8 bases short and J 6 bases short, with 11 bases between. CDR3 DNA: TGTGCCAGCGGGCCCCAGCGCAATGAGCAGTTCTTC. Translation gives CASGPQRNEQFF.

V usage is TRBV7-9 and J usage is TRBJ2-1, with 7 bases matching TRBD2. The junction had 12 bases not matched to a gene; V was cut back by 5 bases and J by 2 bases. The CDR3 totals 17 residues. Germline CDR1 is SEHNR and CDR2 is FQNEAQ (reference sequence). CDR3 amino acids: CASSRRRKSGAYNEQFF. In nucleotides, the CDR3 is TGTGCCAGCAGCCGACGCCGGAAGAGCGGGGCCTACAATGAGCAGTTCTTC.

The chain carries TRBV9 and TRBJ2-5; 11 bases are a match to TRBD2. The trim removed 0 bases at V and 2 bases at J, leaving 18 bases unmatched. Germline V CDR1 and CDR2: SGDLS, YYNGEE. The CDR3 sequence is 21 residues long. Written as DNA, the CDR3 is TGTGCCAGCAGCGTAGCTAGGCGACTAGCGGGACAATGTAGGATACAAGAGACCCAGTACTTC. This codes for CASSVARRLAGQCRIQETQYF. The complete variable domain, with remaining parts taken from reference TRBV9 and TRBJ2-5, reads DSGVTQTPKHLITATGQRVTLRCSPRSGDLSVYWYQQSLDQGLQFLIQYYNGEERAKGNILERFSAQQFPDLHSELNLSSLELGDSALYFCASSVARRLAGQCRIQETQYFGPGTRLLVL.

This clonotype was observed a few times. The chain joins TRBV25-1 to TRBJ2-2; no firm D call. V dropped 3 bases and J dropped 0 bases, with 5 bases sitting between them. The CDR3 spans 14 residues. The germline CDR1 and CDR2 sequences are MGHDK and SYGVNS. CDR3 in amino acids: CASSEHANTGELFF. The CDR3 DNA follows: TGTGCCAGCAGTGAGCACGCGAACACCGGGGAGCTGTTTTTT.

CDR3 residues: CASSTGRGPGEQFF. In nucleotides, the CDR3 is TGTGCCAGCAGCACGGGACGGGGGCCCGGTGAGCAGTTCTTC. The V gene is TRBV5-4, the J gene TRBJ2-1; possibly TRBD1 or TRBD2 for D (6 bases each). The CDR3 has 14 residues. The germline CDR1 and CDR2 sequences are SGHNT and YYREEE (reference sequence). V was trimmed by 4 bases and J by 9 bases, leaving 17 bases between them.

V and J are TRBV7-9 and TRBJ2-2; perhaps D is TRBD1 or TRBD2 (5 bases each). Germline loops: CDR1 SEHNR, CDR2 FQNEAQ (reference sequence). V dropped 5 bases and J dropped 1 base, with 17 bases sitting between them. CDR3 length equals 17 residues. The chain's CDR3 is CASSNAAGTGNTGELFF. In DNA form, the CDR3 reads TGTGCCAGCAGCAACGCCGCCGGGACGGGGAACACCGGGGAGCTGTTTTTT.

This clonotype has ten or more counts. J is TRBJ1-5 and V is TRBV3-1; D unclear. Germline lookup yields CDR1 LGHDT and CDR2 YNNKEL (reference sequence). CDR3 size: 15 residues. Trimming stripped 1 base from V and 1 base from J, with 8 bases between. The CDR3 DNA reads TGTGCCAGCAGCCAAGCGGGGTTGAGCAATCAGCCCCAGCATTTT. Protein: CASSQAGLSNQPQHF.

This clonotype came up a few times. The chain links TRBV19 to TRBJ2-1, with D maybe TRBD1 (5 bases). With 3 bases removed from V and 10 bases from J, the gap between germline ends came to 13 bases. The CDR3 contains 13 residues. Germline CDR1 is LNHDA and CDR2 is SQIVND (reference sequence). CDR3 DNA sequence: TGTGCCAGTAGTATCGGCCCTAACAGGGAGCAGTTCTTC. This encodes CASSIGPNREQFF.

The V and J genes are TRBV28 and TRBJ2-7, with D uncertain. There are 11 residues in the CDR3. Germline lookup yields CDR1 MDHEN and CDR2 SYDVKM. V was trimmed by 10 bases and J by 7 bases, leaving 14 bases between them. The CDR3 reads CATSAAREQYF. CDR3 nucleotides: TGTGCCACCTCGGCAGCGAGGGAGCAGTACTTC. Full variable domain (outside the CDR3, taken from reference TRBV28 and TRBJ2-7): DVKVTQSSRYLVKRTGEKVFLECVQDMDHENMFWYRQDPGLGLRLIYFSYDVKMKEKGDIPEGYSVSREKKERFSLILESASTNQTSMYLCATSAAREQYFGPGTRLTVT.

This clonotype was found many times. This chain joins TRBV2 and TRBJ1-3; 7 bases are a match to TRBD1. The CDR3 totals 18 residues. Trimming cost V 1 base and J 0 bases; bases outside gene matches: 9. CDR1 is SNHLY, CDR2 FYNNEI, per germline. Written as DNA, the CDR3 is TGTGCCAGCAGTGAAGACCCCCGACAGGGCTCCTCTGGAAACACCATATATTTT. It encodes CASSEDPRQGSSGNTIYF.

This clonotype was recorded many times. V and J are TRBV11-2 and TRBJ2-7, with D unresolved. V was trimmed by 2 bases and J by 2 bases, leaving 13 bases between them. Germline V CDR1 and CDR2: SGHAT, FQNNGV. The CDR3 totals 15 residues. In DNA form, the CDR3 reads TGTGCCAGCAGCTTAAGTTCGGCAGCAACCTACGAGCAGTACTTC. This translates into CASSLSSAATYEQYF.

V gene TRBV9 combines with J gene TRBJ2-2; the match to TRBD2 covers 7 bases. This CDR3 has 17 residues. The J segment lost 7 bases and the V segment lost 1 base, leaving 13 bases of the junction unmatched. From germline, CDR1 is SGDLS and CDR2 YYNGEE. In DNA form, the CDR3 reads TGTGCCAGCAGCGTAAACGTAGCGGGCGGAGCCGACGGGGAGCTGTTTTTT. Amino acid sequence: CASSVNVAGGADGELFF. Looking up the rest from reference TRBV9 and TRBJ2-2 gives the full variable domain: DSGVTQTPKHLITATGQRVTLRCSPRSGDLSVYWYQQSLDQGLQFLIQYYNGEERAKGNILERFSAQQFPDLHSELNLSSLELGDSALYFCASSVNVAGGADGELFFGEGSRLTVL.

This clonotype was seen repeatedly, ten times or more. The V and J genes are TRBV9 and TRBJ2-1; perhaps D is TRBD1 or TRBD2 (6 bases each). Trimming removed 0 bases from V and 7 bases from J, with 14 bases in between. Germline-derived CDR1 and CDR2 are SGDLS and YYNGEE. The CDR3 loop spans 15 amino acids. CDR3 sequence reads: CASSVVGGGKNEQFF. The DNA of the CDR3 is TGTGCCAGCAGCGTAGTAGGAGGGGGAAAAAATGAGCAGTTCTTC.

This clonotype showed up just a few times. The rearrangement uses TRBV5-1 and TRBJ1-6; D might be TRBD1 (5 bases). CDR3 length: 18 amino acids. CDR1 is SGHRS and CDR2 is YFSETQ in the germline V gene. V lost 4 bases, J lost 0 bases, and 17 bases lay in between. This chain's CDR3 is CASSRRDLESSYNSPLHF. The CDR3 bases are TGCGCCAGCAGCCGGCGGGACCTCGAGAGCTCCTATAATTCACCCCTCCACTTT.

This clonotype was seen only a few times. V usage is TRBV19 and J usage is TRBJ2-7; 8 bases align to TRBD1. Germline loops: CDR1 LNHDA, CDR2 SQIVND (reference sequence). The length of the CDR3 is 14 residues. V was pared by 5 bases and J by 3 bases, with 6 bases of the junction left unmatched. This chain's CDR3 is CASSSRDRIYEQYF. The CDR3 nucleotides are TGTGCCAGTAGTTCCCGGGACAGGATCTACGAGCAGTACTTC.